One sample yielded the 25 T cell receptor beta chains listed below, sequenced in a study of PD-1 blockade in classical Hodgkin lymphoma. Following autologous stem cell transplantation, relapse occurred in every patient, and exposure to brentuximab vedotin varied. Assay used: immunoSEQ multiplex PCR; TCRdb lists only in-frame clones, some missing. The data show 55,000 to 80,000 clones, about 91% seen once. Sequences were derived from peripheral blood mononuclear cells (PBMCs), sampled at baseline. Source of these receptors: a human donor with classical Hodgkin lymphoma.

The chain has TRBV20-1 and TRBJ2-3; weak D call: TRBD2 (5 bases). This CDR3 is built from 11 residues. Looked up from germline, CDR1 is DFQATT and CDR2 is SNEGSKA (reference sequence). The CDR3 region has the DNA TGCAGCACCTTAGCGTCAGATACGCAGTATTTT. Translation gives CSTLASDTQYF.

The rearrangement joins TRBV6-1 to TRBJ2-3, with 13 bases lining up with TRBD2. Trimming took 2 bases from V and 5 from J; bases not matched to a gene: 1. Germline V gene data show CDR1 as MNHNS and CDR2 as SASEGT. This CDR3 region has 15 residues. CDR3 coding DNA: TGTGCCAGCAGTGAAACTAGCGGGGGGGGAGATACGCAGTATTTT. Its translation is CASSETSGGGDTQYF.

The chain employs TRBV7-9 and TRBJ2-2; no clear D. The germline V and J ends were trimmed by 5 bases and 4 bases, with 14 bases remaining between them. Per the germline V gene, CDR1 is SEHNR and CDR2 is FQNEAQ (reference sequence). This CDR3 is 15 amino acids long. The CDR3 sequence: CASSPGGGVTGELFF. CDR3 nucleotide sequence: TGTGCCAGCAGCCCGGGCGGTGGGGTCACCGGGGAGCTGTTTTTT.

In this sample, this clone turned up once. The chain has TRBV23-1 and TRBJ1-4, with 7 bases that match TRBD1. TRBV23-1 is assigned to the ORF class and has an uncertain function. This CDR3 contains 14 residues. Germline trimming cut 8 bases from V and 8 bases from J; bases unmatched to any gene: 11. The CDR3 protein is CASGRQGEKEKLFF. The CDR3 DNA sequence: TGCGCCAGCGGCCGACAGGGAGAAAAAGAAAAACTGTTTTTT.

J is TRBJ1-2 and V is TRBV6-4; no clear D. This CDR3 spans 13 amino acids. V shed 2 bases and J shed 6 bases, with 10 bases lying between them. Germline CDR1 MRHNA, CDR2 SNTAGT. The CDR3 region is CASSDNGWDGYTF. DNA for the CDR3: TGTGCCAGCAGTGACAACGGGTGGGATGGCTACACCTTC.

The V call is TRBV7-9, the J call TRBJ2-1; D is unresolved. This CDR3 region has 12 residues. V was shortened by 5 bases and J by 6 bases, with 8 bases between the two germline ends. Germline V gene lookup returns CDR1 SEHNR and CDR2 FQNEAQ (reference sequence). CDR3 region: CASSESGNEQFF. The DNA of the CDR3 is TGTGCCAGCAGCGAATCGGGCAATGAGCAGTTCTTC.

This CDR3 reads CASSSRGGGNNEQFF. CDR3 nucleotide sequence: TGTGCCAGCAGTTCCCGCGGGGGGGGGAACAATGAGCAGTTCTTC. The genes are TRBV6-5 and TRBJ2-1; 9 bases map to TRBD2. Germline trimming cut 4 bases from V and 5 bases from J; bases unmatched to any gene: 6. The CDR3 is 15 amino acids. Germline CDR1 is MNHEY and CDR2 is SVGAGI.

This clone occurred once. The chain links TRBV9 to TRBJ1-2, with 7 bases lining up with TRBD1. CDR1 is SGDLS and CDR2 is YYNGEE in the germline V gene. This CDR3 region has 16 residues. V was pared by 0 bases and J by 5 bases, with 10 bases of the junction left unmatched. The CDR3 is CASSVGATGPSYGYTF. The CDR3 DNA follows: TGTGCCAGCAGCGTAGGGGCGACAGGGCCCTCTTATGGCTACACCTTC.

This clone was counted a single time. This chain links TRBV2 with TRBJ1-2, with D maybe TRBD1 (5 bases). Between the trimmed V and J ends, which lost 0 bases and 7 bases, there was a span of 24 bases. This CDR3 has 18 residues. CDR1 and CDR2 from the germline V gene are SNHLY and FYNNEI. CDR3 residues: CASSEAGRAHGPLSGYTF. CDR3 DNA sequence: TGTGCCAGCAGTGAAGCCGGCAGGGCACACGGTCCTCTCAGTGGCTACACCTTC.

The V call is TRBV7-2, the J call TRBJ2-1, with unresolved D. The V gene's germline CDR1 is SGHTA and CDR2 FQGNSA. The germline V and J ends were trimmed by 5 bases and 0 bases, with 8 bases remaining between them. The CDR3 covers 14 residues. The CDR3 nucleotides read TGTGCCAGCAGCAGTGACTCCTCCTACAATGAGCAGTTCTTC. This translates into CASSSDSSYNEQFF.

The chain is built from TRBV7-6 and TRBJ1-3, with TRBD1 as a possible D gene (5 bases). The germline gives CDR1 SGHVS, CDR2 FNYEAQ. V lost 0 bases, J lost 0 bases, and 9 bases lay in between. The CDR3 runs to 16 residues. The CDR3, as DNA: TGTGCCAGCAGCTTAGCGCCCGACAGCTCTGGAAACACCATATATTTT. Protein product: CASSLAPDSSGNTIYF.

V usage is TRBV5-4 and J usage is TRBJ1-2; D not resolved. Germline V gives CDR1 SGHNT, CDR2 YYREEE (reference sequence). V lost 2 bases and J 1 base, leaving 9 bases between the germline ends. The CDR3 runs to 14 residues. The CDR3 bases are TGTGCCAGCAGCTTCCCCGCGGGTAACTATGGCTACACCTTC. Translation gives CASSFPAGNYGYTF.

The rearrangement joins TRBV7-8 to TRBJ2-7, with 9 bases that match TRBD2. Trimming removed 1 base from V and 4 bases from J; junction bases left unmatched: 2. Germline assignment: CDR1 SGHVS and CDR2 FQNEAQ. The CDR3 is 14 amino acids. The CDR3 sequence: CASSLGGGVYEQYF. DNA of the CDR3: TGTGCCAGCAGCTTAGGCGGGGGGGTGTACGAGCAGTACTTC. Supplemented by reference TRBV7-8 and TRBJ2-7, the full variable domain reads GAGVSQSPRYKVAKRGQDVALRCDPISGHVSLFWYQQALGQGPEFLTYFQNEAQLDKSGLPSDRFFAERPEGSVSTLKIQRTQQEDSAVYLCASSLGGGVYEQYFGPGTRLTVT.

CDR3 protein: CASSMEVDSPLHF. In DNA form, the CDR3 reads TGTGCCAGTAGTATGGAGGTGGATTCACCCCTCCACTTT. The V and J genes are TRBV19 and TRBJ1-6, with D unresolved. Trimming took off 3 bases at V and 8 bases at J, with 8 bases between the two ends. Germline V lookup: CDR1 LNHDA, CDR2 SQIVND (reference sequence). There are 13 residues in the CDR3.

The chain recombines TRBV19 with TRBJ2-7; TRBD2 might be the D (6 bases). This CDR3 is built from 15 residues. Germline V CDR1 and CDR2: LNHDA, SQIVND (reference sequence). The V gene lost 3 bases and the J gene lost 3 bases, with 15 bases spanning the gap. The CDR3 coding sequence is TGTGCCAGTAGTATGAAGGGACTGGGAAACTACGAGCAGTACTTC. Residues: CASSMKGLGNYEQYF.

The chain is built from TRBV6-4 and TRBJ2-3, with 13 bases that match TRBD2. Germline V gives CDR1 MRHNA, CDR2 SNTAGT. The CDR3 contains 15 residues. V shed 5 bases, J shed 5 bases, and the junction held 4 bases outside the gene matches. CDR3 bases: TGTGCCAGCAGTACGACTAGCGGGGGGTTAGATACGCAGTATTTT. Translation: CASSTTSGGLDTQYF.

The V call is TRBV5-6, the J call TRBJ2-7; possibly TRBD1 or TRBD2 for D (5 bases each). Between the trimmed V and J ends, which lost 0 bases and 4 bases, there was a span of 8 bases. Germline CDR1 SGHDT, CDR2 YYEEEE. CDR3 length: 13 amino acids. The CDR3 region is CASSLGGRYEQYF. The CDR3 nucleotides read TGTGCCAGCAGCTTGGGGGGACGTTACGAGCAGTACTTC.

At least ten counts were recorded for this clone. The CDR3 loop is CASSFQGLRVGELFF. CDR3 in DNA: TGTGCCAGCAGTTTTCAGGGTTTGCGGGTCGGGGAGCTGTTTTTT. The chain employs TRBV28 and TRBJ2-2; D possibly matches TRBD1 or TRBD2 (5 bases each). V was pared by 3 bases and J by 7 bases, with 15 bases between. Germline CDR1 reads MDHEN; CDR2 reads SYDVKM. CDR3 length: 15 residues. Combining the CDR3 with reference TRBV28 and TRBJ2-2 gives the whole variable domain DVKVTQSSRYLVKRTGEKVFLECVQDMDHENMFWYRQDPGLGLRLIYFSYDVKMKEKGDIPEGYSVSREKKERFSLILESASTNQTSMYLCASSFQGLRVGELFFGEGSRLTVL.

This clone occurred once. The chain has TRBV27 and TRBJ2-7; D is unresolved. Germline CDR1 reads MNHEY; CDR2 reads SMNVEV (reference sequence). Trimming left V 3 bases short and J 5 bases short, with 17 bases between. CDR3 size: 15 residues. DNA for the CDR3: TGTGCCAGCAGTTTGGTTGGCAGGTCTTATGACGAGCAGTACTTC. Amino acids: CASSLVGRSYDEQYF.

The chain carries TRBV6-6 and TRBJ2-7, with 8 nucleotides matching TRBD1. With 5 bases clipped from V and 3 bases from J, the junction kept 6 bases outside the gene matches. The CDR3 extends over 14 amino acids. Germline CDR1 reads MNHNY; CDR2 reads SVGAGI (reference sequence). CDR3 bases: TGTGCCAGCAGTCCCCGGACAGGGAACTACGAGCAGTACTTC. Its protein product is CASSPRTGNYEQYF.

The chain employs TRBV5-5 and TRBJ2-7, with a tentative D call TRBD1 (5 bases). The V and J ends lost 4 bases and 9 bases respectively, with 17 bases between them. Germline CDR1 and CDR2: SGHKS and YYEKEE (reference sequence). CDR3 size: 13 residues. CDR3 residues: CASSIESGFSQYF. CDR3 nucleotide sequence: TGTGCCAGCAGCATCGAATCAGGGTTTTCGCAGTACTTC.

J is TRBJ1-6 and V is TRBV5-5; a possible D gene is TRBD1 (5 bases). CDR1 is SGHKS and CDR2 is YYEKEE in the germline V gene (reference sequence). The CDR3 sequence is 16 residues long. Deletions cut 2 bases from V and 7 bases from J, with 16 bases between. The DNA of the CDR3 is TGTGCCAGCAGCTTCCTCCAGGACACCTTGAATTCACCCCTCCACTTT. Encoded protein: CASSFLQDTLNSPLHF.

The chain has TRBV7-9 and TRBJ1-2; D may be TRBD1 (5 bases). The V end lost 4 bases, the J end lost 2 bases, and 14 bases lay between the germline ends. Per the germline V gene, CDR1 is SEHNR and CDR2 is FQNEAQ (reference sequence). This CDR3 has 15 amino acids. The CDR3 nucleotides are TGTGCCAGCAGCTCGCCCGCCAGGGCGAACTATGGCTACACCTTC. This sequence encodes CASSSPARANYGYTF.

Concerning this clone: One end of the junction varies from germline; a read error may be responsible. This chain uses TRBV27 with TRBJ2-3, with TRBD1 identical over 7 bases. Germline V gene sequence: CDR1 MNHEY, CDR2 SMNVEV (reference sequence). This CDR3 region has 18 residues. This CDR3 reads CASSLFGLPGQSTHTQYF. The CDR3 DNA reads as TGTGCCAGCAGTTTATTCGGTCTCCCGGGACAGAGCACACATACGCAGTATTTT.

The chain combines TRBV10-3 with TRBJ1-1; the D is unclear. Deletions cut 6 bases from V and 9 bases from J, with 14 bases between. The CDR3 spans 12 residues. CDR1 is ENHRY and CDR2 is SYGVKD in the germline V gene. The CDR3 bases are TGTGCCATCAGGACGCCGGCAGAACAAGCTTTCTTT. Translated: CAIRTPAEQAFF.